The 6 T cell receptor beta chains listed next were all sequenced from one sample in a study of beta chain features in type 1 diabetes. The entirety of the isolated RNA underwent reverse transcription, so expressed TCRB transcripts were sequenced. Clones were sequenced by immunoSEQ multiplex PCR, and TCRdb holds only the in-frame ones, with some missing. There are 200,000 to 300,000 clones in the sample; less than 35% occur only once, and 3% to 4% lies in the top ten. Input material: central memory CD4+ T cells from blood. These TCRs come from a man aged 25-40 years in good health.

This chain joins TRBV7-8 and TRBJ2-7; D not certain. Germline loops: CDR1 SGHVS, CDR2 FQNEAQ. Trimming shortened V by 2 bases and J by 0 bases, and 11 bases separated the two germline ends. The CDR3 is made up of 15 amino acids. DNA of the CDR3: TGTGCCAGCAGCTTAACCAGCCGGAGCTCCTACGAGCAGTACTTC. Amino acid sequence: CASSLTSRSSYEQYF.

The V call is TRBV4-3, the J call TRBJ2-5, with TRBD2 matching 7 bases. CDR3 length equals 15 residues. From germline, CDR1 is LGHNA and CDR2 YSLEER. V lost 7 bases and J lost 5; bases outside the gene matches: 13. This CDR3 reads CASTLEAGRGETQYF. The CDR3 DNA reads as TGCGCCAGCACCCTCGAAGCGGGAAGGGGCGAGACCCAGTACTTC.

The rearrangement joins TRBV21-1 to TRBJ2-7; the table's D call, TRBD1, was not checked against the DNA. TRBV21-1 is deemed a pseudogene. The CDR3 contains 14 residues. The CDR3 region has the DNA TGTGCCAGCAGCAAAGATTCCAGGGAATACGAGCAGTACTTC. Residues: CASSKDSREYEQYF.

The chain uses TRBV5-6 and TRBJ2-3; 9 nucleotides line up with TRBD1. The CDR3 totals 15 residues. The germline V gene has CDR1 SGHDT and CDR2 YYEEEE. The J segment lost 3 bases and the V segment lost 3 bases, leaving 5 bases of the junction unmatched. This CDR3 reads CASSWRGTGTDTQYF. CDR3 sequence (DNA): TGTGCCAGCAGCTGGAGAGGGACAGGGACAGATACGCAGTATTTT.

The V gene is TRBV30, the J gene TRBJ1-2; 8 nucleotides match TRBD1. The CDR3 is made up of 13 amino acids. Germline V gives CDR1 GTSNPN, CDR2 SVGIG (reference sequence). V gave up 6 bases and J gave up 2 bases; unmatched junction bases: 5. This CDR3 is CACRTGRNYGYTF. As DNA, the CDR3 is TGTGCCTGTAGGACAGGGCGAAACTATGGCTACACCTTC.

This chain uses TRBV6-1 with TRBJ2-7; unclear D gene. The ends were cut back, 8 bases at V and 3 bases at J, with 8 bases in the middle. Germline loops: CDR1 MNHNS, CDR2 SASEGT. The CDR3 is 11 residues long. The CDR3 bases are TGTGCCAGCGGCAGATACTACGAGCAGTACTTC. Translating gives CASGRYYEQYF.